This T cell receptor beta chain was sequenced during a study of tumour-infiltrating T cells in Burkitt lymphoma. V shed 1 base and J shed 3 bases, with 10 bases lying between them. CDR1 and CDR2 from the germline V gene are SGHVS and FQNEAQ. The CDR3 length is 14 residues. Data came from immunoSEQ multiplex PCR; TCRdb stores just in-frame clones and leaves some out. The table includes 1,500 to 2,500 clones, approximately 13% detected once. Sequencing was done on a sample of tumor tissue. The rearrangement links TRBV7-8 to TRBJ2-7; D possibly corresponds to TRBD1 (6 bases). The clonotype was recovered from a human donor with Burkitt lymphoma. CDR3 region: CASSLGGRGYEQYF. CDR3 nucleotides: TGTGCCAGCAGCTTAGGGGGCAGGGGCTACGAGCAGTACTTC.